This T cell receptor beta chain appears in the sequencing data of a study of identical twins. Study-level points and caveats: Insertions were reduced in abundant cord blood beta clonotypes but not in memory repertoires. In monozygotic twins, models underestimated the sharing of out-of-frame TCR alpha. Beta out-of-frame sequences showed weaker excess twin sharing.

This CDR3 has 14 residues. Germline V gene lookup returns CDR1 SGHTA and CDR2 FQGNSA. V lost 5 bases and J lost 7; bases outside the gene matches: 7. Via MiXCR, TCRdb re-called the 5' RACE reads, giving one row per CDR3 protein. Here the sample spans about 220,000 distinct CDR3 sequences, approximately 9% being singletons. This clonotype was counted a single time. Its matching antigen is unknown. The TCR was taken from a woman aged 18-29 years in good health. Material: memory (CD45RO+) T cells sorted from blood. This chain connects TRBV7-2 to TRBJ2-3; TRBD1 matches 9 bases. The CDR3 nucleotides are TGTGCCAGCAGCCCCGGGACAGGGCGGAATACGCAGTATTTT. It specifies CASSPGTGRNTQYF.